The rows below give T cell receptor beta chains drawn from one sample of a study of T cell repertoires in cytomegalovirus infection. In TCRdb, the reads were re-called with MiXCR into one record per CDR3 protein. The table shows under 850,000 distinct CDR3 sequences, with 35% to 45% occurring only once. The material sequenced was PBMCs. The receptors derive from a human donor in good health (CMV status not recorded). Some clones in this sample may be carry-over from other donors' samples. The CDR3 runs from the conserved cysteine through the conserved F or W. A D gene is named only where the DNA matches it firmly. Not every row has a clone size; where given, it reads once, few, many or a size class.

d_gene	abundance	len	v_gene	j_gene	CDR3nt	CDR3aa
TRBD1	.	16	TRBV27	TRBJ1-1	TGTGCCAGCAGTTTTGGCAGGGGGTGGTTGAACACTGAAGCTTTCTTT	CASSFGRGWLNTEAFF
.	.	16	TRBV7-8	TRBJ1-5	TGTGCCAGCAGCTTACGGACACATTATAGCAATCAGCCCCAGCATTTT	CASSLRTHYSNQPQHF
.	.	14	TRBV6-5	TRBJ1-1	TGTGCCAGCTGTCAGACGGCTATGAACACTGAAGCTTTCTTT	CASCQTAMNTEAFF
.	.	16	TRBV20-1	TRBJ1-1	TGCAGTTCCCCTCCCTTAGCAGCCGTGGGGAACACTGAAGCTTTCTTT	CSSPPLAAVGNTEAFF
TRBD1	.	15	TRBV20-1	TRBJ1-1	TGCAGTGCCCCCGGGACAGGGTGGGGGAACACTGAAGCTTTCTTT	CSAPGTGWGNTEAFF
.	.	17	TRBV19	TRBJ2-6	TGTGCCAGTATTCAGGGGGGTTTAATCTCTGGGGCCAACGTCCTGACTTTC	CASIQGGLISGANVLTF
TRBD1	few	16	TRBV28	TRBJ1-3	TGTGCCAGCAGTCATGGACAGGTCTCGACTGGAAACACCATATATTTT	CASSHGQVSTGNTIYF
.	many	15	TRBV12-3/TRBV12-4	TRBJ1-1	TGTGCCAGCAGATCAAATACGAACATGAACACTGAAGCTTTCTTT	CASRSNTNMNTEAFF
TRBD1	many	17	TRBV24-1	TRBJ2-1	TGTGCCACCAGTGATTTCCAGGGACAGCATTCTTTAAATGAGCAGTTCTTC	CATSDFQGQHSLNEQFF
.	.	13	TRBV15	TRBJ1-4	TGTGCCACCCAAACGACACTGGTTGAAAAACTGTTTTTT	CATQTTLVEKLFF
.	.	14	TRBV12-3/TRBV12-4	TRBJ1-2	TGTGCCAGCATCCTCCGGGGCAGGGGATTCGGCTACACCTTC	CASILRGRGFGYTF
.	.	13	TRBV5-1	TRBJ2-7	TGCGCCAGCAGCGGACTACAGGGCTACGAGCAGTACTTC	CASSGLQGYEQYF
.	once	11	TRBV24-1	TRBJ2-1	TGTGCCACCAGTGACAACGGCGGGCAGTTCTTC	CATSDNGGQFF
.	.	16	TRBV7-8	TRBJ2-7	TGTGCCAGCAGCTTGGGTTACACTTCTGATTCCTACGAGCAGTACTTC	CASSLGYTSDSYEQYF
TRBD1	many	14	TRBV11-1	TRBJ2-3	TGTGCCAGCAGCCGGGACAGCAACACAGATACGCAGTATTTT	CASSRDSNTDTQYF